One sample yielded the 23 T cell receptor beta chains listed below, sequenced in a study of blood T cell repertoires in COVID-19. Here immunoSEQ multiplex PCR was the method, and the copy in TCRdb shows in-frame clones only, minus some. Among roughly 200,000 clones listed, about 80% were seen once. The sample was peripheral blood. These receptors all come from a woman aged 55-70 years with COVID-19, enrolled during active disease.

The chain couples TRBV7-2 to TRBJ2-1, with TRBD1 matching over 12 bases. This CDR3 contains 16 residues. Germline assignment: CDR1 SGHTA and CDR2 FQGNSA. The V and J ends lost 4 bases and 8 bases, in that order; junction bases with no gene match: 9. As DNA, the CDR3 is TGTGCCAGCAGCTCCACCGGGACAGGGGGCGGAGATGAGCAGTTCTTC. Protein sequence: CASSSTGTGGGDEQFF.

This clone was seen repeatedly, ten times or more. The sample contains more than one DNA sequence encoding this CDR3. This chain joins TRBV5-1 and TRBJ2-6; D is uncertain. Trimming removed 0 bases from V and 0 bases from J, with 4 bases in between. CDR3 length equals 15 residues. CDR1 is SGHRS and CDR2 is YFSETQ in the germline V gene. Written as DNA, the CDR3 is TGCGCCAGCAGCTTGGGCAGCTCTGGGGCCAACGTCCTGACTTTC. Its protein product is CASSLGSSGANVLTF.

A few counts support this clone. This chain uses TRBV23-1 with TRBJ1-6; no firm D call. TRBV23-1 is an ORF, and what it does is uncertain. The CDR3 is made up of 17 amino acids. Trimming left V 0 bases short and J 0 bases short, with 9 bases between. CDR3 coding DNA: TGCGCCAGCAGTCAATCGAACCGGGGCTCCTATAATTCACCCCTCCACTTT. Translating it yields CASSQSNRGSYNSPLHF.

The chain employs TRBV29-1 and TRBJ1-1; D is unclear. This CDR3 has 12 residues. Per the germline V gene, CDR1 is SQVTM and CDR2 is ANQGSEA. V gave up 7 bases and J gave up 4 bases, with 13 bases separating them. Here the CDR3 reads CSGRGVFTEAFF. For the CDR3, the DNA is TGCAGCGGTCGCGGGGTGTTCACTGAAGCTTTCTTT.

This chain uses TRBV18 with TRBJ2-1; 9 nucleotides line up with TRBD2. The length of the CDR3 is 15 residues. CDR1 is KGHSH, CDR2 LQKENI, per germline. Losses at the gene ends were 6 bases for V and 8 bases for J; bases not matched to a gene: 11. CDR3 residues: CASSLAGEGADEQFF. CDR3 sequence (DNA): TGTGCCAGCTCTTTAGCGGGAGAGGGGGCCGATGAGCAGTTCTTC.

This clone was recorded once. V is TRBV3-1 (or the pseudogene TRBV3-2) and J is TRBJ2-2; 11 bases line up with TRBD2. The CDR3 covers 20 residues. After removal of 1 base from V and 6 bases from J, the junction contained 16 bases not matched to a gene. CDR1 and CDR2 from the germline V gene are LGHDT and YNNKEL (reference sequence). This CDR3 is CASSQGRLTSGSNNPGELFF. The CDR3 region has the DNA TGTGCCAGCAGCCAAGGGAGGCTTACTAGCGGGAGTAACAACCCCGGGGAGCTGTTTTTT.

The chain combines TRBV5-1 with TRBJ2-2; possibly TRBD1 for D (6 bases). The germline V and J ends were trimmed by 2 bases and 1 base, with 9 bases remaining between them. Germline CDR1 SGHRS, CDR2 YFSETQ. CDR3 length equals 15 residues. CDR3 in amino acids: CASSFRGQNTGELFF. CDR3 nucleotide sequence: TGCGCCAGCAGCTTCCGGGGACAGAACACCGGGGAGCTGTTTTTT.

The V call is TRBV3-1 (or the pseudogene TRBV3-2), the J call TRBJ2-5, with 7 nucleotides matching TRBD1. The V segment lost 4 bases and the J segment 13 bases; nucleotides outside the gene matches: 18. Looked up from germline, CDR1 is LGHDT and CDR2 is YNNKEL (reference sequence). The CDR3 totals 15 residues. The CDR3 nucleotides are TGTGCCAGCAGCCCGGGACAGTCCCCCTTTCTGATGCGGTACTTC. Amino acids: CASSPGQSPFLMRYF.

The chain joins TRBV20-1 to TRBJ2-1; D ambiguous. The V end lost 0 bases, the J end lost 7 bases, and 4 bases lay between the germline ends. This CDR3 is built from 11 residues. Germline CDR1 DFQATT, CDR2 SNEGSKA (reference sequence). DNA for the CDR3: TGCAGTGCTAGAGATTATAATGAGCAGTTCTTC. Protein sequence: CSARDYNEQFF.

The rearrangement links TRBV28 to TRBJ2-1; 13 bases are shared with TRBD2. Trimming took 7 bases from V and 8 from J; bases not matched to a gene: 14. CDR3 length: 17 residues. From germline, CDR1 is MDHEN and CDR2 SYDVKM. The CDR3 loop reads CASISPGLAGSKDEQFF. The CDR3 nucleotides are TGTGCCAGCATCTCTCCGGGACTAGCGGGGAGTAAGGATGAGCAGTTCTTC.

The CDR3 DNA is TGTGCCAGCAGGTTAGCGGCCTACGAGCAGTACTTC. This gives the protein CASRLAAYEQYF. The chain has TRBV28 and TRBJ2-7; possibly TRBD2 for D (6 bases). The CDR3 consists of 12 residues. From germline, CDR1 is MDHEN and CDR2 SYDVKM. V lost 6 bases to trimming and J lost 2 bases, with 8 bases between them.

The DNA for the CDR3 is TGTGCCAGCAGCCGAATCACAGGGGCTTGGGAGACCCAGTACTTC. Protein: CASSRITGAWETQYF. This chain uses TRBV5-8 with TRBJ2-5; 7 nucleotides match TRBD1. The CDR3 covers 15 residues. Unmatched junction bases numbered 11, after V lost 4 bases and J lost 5 bases. The germline gives CDR1 SGHTS, CDR2 YDEGEE.

This clone turned up a few times. The chain links TRBV2 to TRBJ2-2, with D possibly matching TRBD1 (5 bases). CDR3 length equals 16 residues. Trimming took 5 bases from V and 1 from J, leaving 14 bases between them. Germline CDR1 is SNHLY and CDR2 is FYNNEI. Here the CDR3 reads CASSKTDTRNTGELFF. The CDR3, as DNA: TGTGCCAGCAGTAAGACAGATACTCGGAACACCGGGGAGCTGTTTTTT.

This clone was recorded a few times. The V gene is TRBV19, the J gene TRBJ2-2; 11 bases are shared with TRBD2. The CDR3 extends over 20 amino acids. Trimming at V came to 2 bases and at J to 4 bases, leaving 15 bases not matched to a gene. Germline assignment: CDR1 LNHDA and CDR2 SQIVND (reference sequence). The CDR3 DNA sequence: TGTGCCAGTAGTATACCCAACTTAGCGGGAGGGGCTGCCCTCACCGGGGAGCTGTTTTTT. The encoded protein is CASSIPNLAGGAALTGELFF. The full variable domain, in which reference TRBV19 and TRBJ2-2 provide the parts outside the CDR3, is DGGITQSPKYLFRKEGQNVTLSCEQNLNHDAMYWYRQDPGQGLRLIYYSQIVNDFQKGDIAEGYSVSREKKESFPLTVTSAQKNPTAFYLCASSIPNLAGGAALTGELFFGEGSRLTVL.

The sample holds one count of this clone. DNA for the CDR3: TGCGCCAGCAGCGTCTCCGGACAGGGACTCTATGGCTACACCTTC. Amino acid sequence: CASSVSGQGLYGYTF. The rearrangement links TRBV5-1 to TRBJ1-2; 8 nucleotides align to TRBD1. Trimming removed 4 bases from V and 4 bases from J; junction bases left unmatched: 9. From germline, CDR1 is SGHRS and CDR2 YFSETQ. CDR3 length: 15 amino acids.

This rearrangement joins TRBV20-1 to TRBJ2-7; tentatively, D is TRBD2 (5 bases). CDR1 and CDR2 (germline): DFQATT, SNEGSKA (reference sequence). The CDR3 loop spans 11 amino acids. The V end was cut by 5 bases, the J end by 6 bases, with 11 bases between. Here the CDR3 reads CSARGRGEQYV. CDR3 nucleotide sequence: TGCAGTGCTCGGGGTCGGGGCGAGCAGTACGTC.

The chain combines TRBV7-2 with TRBJ1-2; weak D call: TRBD1 (6 bases). CDR3 size: 15 residues. Trimming removed 1 base from V and 7 bases from J, with 16 bases in between. CDR1 is SGHTA, CDR2 FQGNSA, per germline. The CDR3 DNA sequence: TGTGCCAGCAGCTTAGGGGGGCGGGGGTTGGCTGGCTACACCTTC. Amino acid sequence: CASSLGGRGLAGYTF.

This chain links TRBV30 with TRBJ2-7, with D perhaps matching TRBD1 (5 bases). Germline CDR1 and CDR2: GTSNPN and SVGIG (reference sequence). V lost 3 bases and J 6 bases, leaving 15 bases between the germline ends. The CDR3 consists of 13 residues. The CDR3 sequence: CAWSFPGAREQYF. In DNA, the CDR3 is TGTGCCTGGAGCTTTCCTGGGGCTCGCGAGCAGTACTTC.

V gene TRBV6-6 combines with J gene TRBJ1-3; tentative D call: TRBD1 (5 bases). Germline CDR1 is MNHNY and CDR2 is SVGAGI (reference sequence). The ends were cut back, 3 bases at V and 0 bases at J, with 9 bases in the middle. The CDR3 spans 15 residues. DNA for the CDR3: TGTGCCAGCAGTTATGGGGGGTACTCTGGAAACACCATATATTTT. This sequence encodes CASSYGGYSGNTIYF.

The chain combines TRBV7-2 with TRBJ1-6, with 8 bases lining up with TRBD1. The CDR3 runs 15 residues. Unmatched junction bases numbered 7, after V lost 3 bases and J lost 9 bases. The germline CDR1 and CDR2 sequences are SGHTA and FQGNSA. Written as DNA, the CDR3 is TGTGCCAGCAGCTTCCGACAGGGGCCAAGTTCACCCCTCCACTTT. It codes for CASSFRQGPSSPLHF.

This clone is a singleton in its sample. The chain carries TRBV12-5 and TRBJ2-7; 7 nucleotides line up with TRBD2. The CDR3 consists of 14 residues. From germline, CDR1 is LGHNT and CDR2 FRNRAP. Unmatched junction bases numbered 7, after V lost 6 bases and J lost 2 bases. As DNA, the CDR3 is TGTGCTAGTGGCCCCTGGGGGGGGACCTACGAGCAGTACGTC. Translated, it gives CASGPWGGTYEQYV.

The gene calls are TRBV12-3 or TRBV12-4 and TRBJ2-5; 9 nucleotides match TRBD1. J gave up 4 bases and V 4 bases, and 1 base lay outside the gene matches. The CDR3 totals 13 residues. CDR3 DNA: TGTGCCAGCAGTTCGACAGGGGGAGAGACCCAGTACTTC. Its protein product is CASSSTGGETQYF.

This clone was counted a single time. This sequence joins TRBV2 and TRBJ1-1, with D possibly matching TRBD1 (5 bases). There are 14 residues in the CDR3. The germline V and J ends were trimmed by 4 bases and 0 bases, with 9 bases remaining between them. The germline V gene encodes CDR1 SNHLY and CDR2 FYNNEI. The CDR3 is CASSGRELNTEAFF. The CDR3 DNA sequence: TGTGCCAGCAGTGGCAGGGAATTGAACACTGAAGCTTTCTTT. The entire variable domain, with the rest obtained from reference TRBV2 and TRBJ1-1, is as follows: EPEVTQTPSHQVTQMGQEVILRCVPISNHLYFYWYRQILGQKVEFLVSFYNNEISEKSEIFDDQFSVERPDGSNFTLKIRSTKLEDSAMYFCASSGRELNTEAFFGQGTRLTVV.